The sample holds one count of the clone carrying this TCR beta chain. This sample is part of a study of blood T cell repertoires in COVID-19. Study-level background: The origin of the acute and convalescent COVID-19 samples was the United States, Italy and Spain. In each case, the material was cDNA or gDNA derived from T cells, B-cell-depleted T cells, or PBMCs.

Authors' analysis steps: Using reference gene primer amplification, nucleated cell counts were estimated. TCRdb keeps only in-frame clones here, not all; method: immunoSEQ multiplex PCR. That table gives V, J and clone size, and the DNA gave D and trimming. The sample contains around 64,000 clones, over 75% of which appear only once. Trimming removed 10 bases at V and 4 bases at J, with 11 bases between. CDR3 length: 12 residues. Germline CDR1 is MNHEY and CDR2 is SVGAGI. Sequencing used peripheral blood. The clonotype was recovered from a woman aged 18-29 years with acute or convalescent COVID-19. This chain links TRBV6-5 with TRBJ1-5; tentatively, D is TRBD1 (6 bases). CDR3 in amino acids: CATEQGNQPQHF. DNA for the CDR3: TGTGCCACAGAACAGGGTAATCAGCCCCAGCATTTT.